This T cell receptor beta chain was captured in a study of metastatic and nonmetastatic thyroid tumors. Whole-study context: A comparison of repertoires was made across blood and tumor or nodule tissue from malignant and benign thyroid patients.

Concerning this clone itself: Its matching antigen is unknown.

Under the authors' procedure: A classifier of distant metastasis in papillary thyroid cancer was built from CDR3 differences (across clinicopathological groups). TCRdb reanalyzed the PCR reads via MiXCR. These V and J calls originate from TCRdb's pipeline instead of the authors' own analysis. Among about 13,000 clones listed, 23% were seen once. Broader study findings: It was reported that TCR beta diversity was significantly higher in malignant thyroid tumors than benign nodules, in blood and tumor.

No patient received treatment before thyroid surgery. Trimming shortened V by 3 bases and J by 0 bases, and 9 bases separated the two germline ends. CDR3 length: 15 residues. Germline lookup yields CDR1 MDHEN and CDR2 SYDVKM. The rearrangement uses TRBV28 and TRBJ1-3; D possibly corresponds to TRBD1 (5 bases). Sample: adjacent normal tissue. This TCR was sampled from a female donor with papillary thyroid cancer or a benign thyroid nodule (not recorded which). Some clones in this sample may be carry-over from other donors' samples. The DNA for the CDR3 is TGTGCCAGCAGTTTGTGGAGGGGCTCTGGAAACACCATATATTTT. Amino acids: CASSLWRGSGNTIYF.